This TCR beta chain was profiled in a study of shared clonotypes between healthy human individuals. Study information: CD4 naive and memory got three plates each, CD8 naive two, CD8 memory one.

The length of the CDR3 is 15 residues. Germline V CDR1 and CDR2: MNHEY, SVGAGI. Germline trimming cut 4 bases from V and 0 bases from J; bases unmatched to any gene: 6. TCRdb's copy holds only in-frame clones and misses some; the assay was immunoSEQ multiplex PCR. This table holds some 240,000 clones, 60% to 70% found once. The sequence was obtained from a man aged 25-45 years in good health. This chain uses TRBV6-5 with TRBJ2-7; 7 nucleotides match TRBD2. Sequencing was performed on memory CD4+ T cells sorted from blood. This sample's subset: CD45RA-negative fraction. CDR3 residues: CASSSSGTISYEQYF. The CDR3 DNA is TGTGCCAGCAGTTCTTCCGGGACTATCTCCTACGAGCAGTACTTC.